These T cell receptor beta chains were read from a single sample in a study of T cells in Graves' hyperthyroidism and ophthalmopathy. TCRdb ran MiXCR on the multiplex PCR reads and lists one entry per CDR3 protein. The sample lists a few hundred thousand distinct CDR3 sequences, 11% to 15% seen once, with about 15% in the top ten. The sample comprised blood. These receptors were obtained from a middle-aged woman with Graves' hyperthyroidism. Both conserved end residues are part of each CDR3. D genes are given only for firm matches. Rows may omit the clone size; those that give it use once, few, many or a size class.

J gene: TRBJ2-2; clone size: -; D gene: TRBD2; V gene: TRBV28; CDR3 protein: CASSLGASGSTGELFF; CDR3 DNA: TGTGCCAGCAGTTTAGGTGCTAGCGGGAGCACCGGGGAGCTGTTTTTT
J gene: TRBJ2-1; clone size: many; D gene: TRBD2; V gene: TRBV3-1; CDR3 protein: CASSPFAGVGDSSYNEQFF; CDR3 DNA: TGTGCCAGCAGCCCCTTCGCGGGAGTTGGGGATAGCTCCTACAATGAGCAGTTCTTC
J gene: TRBJ2-6; clone size: -; D gene: -; V gene: TRBV28; CDR3 protein: CASSLSGFAGANVLTF; CDR3 DNA: TGTGCCAGCAGTTTATCAGGGTTCGCTGGGGCCAACGTCCTGACTTTC
J gene: TRBJ2-2; clone size: -; D gene: -; V gene: TRBV19; CDR3 protein: CASSITGVTGELFF; CDR3 DNA: TGTGCCAGTAGTATAACTGGGGTTACCGGGGAGCTGTTTTTT
J gene: TRBJ1-3; clone size: -; D gene: TRBD1; V gene: TRBV9; CDR3 protein: CASSVAQGLSGNTIYF; CDR3 DNA: TGTGCCAGCAGCGTAGCACAGGGGTTGTCTGGAAACACCATATATTTT
J gene: TRBJ2-1; clone size: -; D gene: -; V gene: TRBV7-2; CDR3 protein: CASSATQRAAYNEQFF; CDR3 DNA: TGTGCCAGCAGTGCAACTCAGCGGGCGGCCTACAATGAGCAGTTCTTC
J gene: TRBJ1-2; clone size: -; D gene: TRBD1; V gene: TRBV29-1; CDR3 protein: CSVSGTGRDYGYTF; CDR3 DNA: TGCAGCGTTTCCGGGACAGGGAGGGACTATGGCTACACCTTC
J gene: TRBJ2-7; clone size: many; D gene: -; V gene: TRBV2; CDR3 protein: CASSEARQYSYEQYF; CDR3 DNA: TGTGCCAGCAGTGAGGCCAGACAATACTCCTACGAGCAGTACTTC
J gene: TRBJ2-5; clone size: -; D gene: TRBD2; V gene: TRBV20-1; CDR3 protein: CSARPDRLAGVGTQYF; CDR3 DNA: TGCAGTGCTAGGCCCGATAGACTAGCGGGAGTTGGGACCCAGTACTTC
J gene: TRBJ2-7; clone size: many; D gene: -; V gene: TRBV20-1; CDR3 protein: CSARDPGINYEQYF; CDR3 DNA: TGCAGTGCTAGAGACCCAGGCATTAACTACGAGCAGTACTTC
J gene: TRBJ2-3; clone size: few; D gene: TRBD2; V gene: TRBV9; CDR3 protein: CASSVLAGGPYGTDTQYF; CDR3 DNA: TGTGCCAGCAGCGTTCTAGCGGGAGGACCCTACGGCACAGATACGCAGTATTTT
J gene: TRBJ2-2; clone size: -; D gene: -; V gene: TRBV6-5; CDR3 protein: CASSYSTGTGELFF; CDR3 DNA: TGTGCCAGCAGTTACTCGACGGGCACCGGGGAGCTGTTTTTT
J gene: TRBJ2-7; clone size: many; D gene: -; V gene: TRBV18; CDR3 protein: CASSPPLSRTQYEQYF; CDR3 DNA: TGTGCCAGCTCACCACCCCTTTCGAGGACACAATACGAGCAGTACTTC
J gene: TRBJ1-1; clone size: many; D gene: -; V gene: TRBV28; CDR3 protein: CASGIGGNTEAFF; CDR3 DNA: TGTGCCAGCGGCATAGGGGGGAACACTGAAGCTTTCTTT
J gene: TRBJ1-2; clone size: few; D gene: -; V gene: TRBV20-1; CDR3 protein: CSAIGGYTF; CDR3 DNA: TGCAGTGCTATCGGAGGCTACACCTTC
J gene: TRBJ2-5; clone size: -; D gene: -; V gene: TRBV19; CDR3 protein: CASSMAGSETQYF; CDR3 DNA: TGTGCCAGTAGTATGGCGGGATCGGAGACCCAGTACTTC
J gene: TRBJ2-4; clone size: many; D gene: -; V gene: TRBV11-2; CDR3 protein: CASSQQNIQYF; CDR3 DNA: TGTGCCAGCAGCCAACAGAACATTCAGTACTTC
J gene: TRBJ1-1; clone size: many; D gene: -; V gene: TRBV20-1; CDR3 protein: CSAIQGPVNTEAFF; CDR3 DNA: TGCAGTGCTATTCAGGGGCCAGTGAACACTGAAGCTTTCTTT
J gene: TRBJ2-3; clone size: many; D gene: -; V gene: TRBV6-2/TRBV6-3; CDR3 protein: CASSYPRVPDTQYF; CDR3 DNA: TGTGCCAGCAGTTATCCCAGGGTTCCAGATACGCAGTATTTT
J gene: TRBJ2-7; clone size: few; D gene: -; V gene: TRBV10-1; CDR3 protein: CASSEASTTGEQYF; CDR3 DNA: TGCGCCAGCAGTGAAGCTTCGACCACGGGAGAGCAGTACTTC
J gene: TRBJ2-7; clone size: many; D gene: TRBD2; V gene: TRBV20-1; CDR3 protein: CSARDLGTSGLDDEQYF; CDR3 DNA: TGCAGTGCTAGAGATCTCGGGACTAGCGGTTTGGATGACGAGCAGTACTTC
J gene: TRBJ1-5; clone size: many; D gene: -; V gene: TRBV6-1; CDR3 protein: CASSETDYSNQPQHF; CDR3 DNA: TGTGCCAGCAGTGAGACAGATTATAGCAATCAGCCCCAGCATTTT
J gene: TRBJ2-2; clone size: once; D gene: TRBD1; V gene: TRBV7-3; CDR3 protein: CASSPIGQVAPGELFF; CDR3 DNA: TGTGCCAGCAGCCCAATAGGACAGGTGGCTCCCGGGGAGCTGTTTTTT
J gene: TRBJ1-4; clone size: -; D gene: -; V gene: TRBV30; CDR3 protein: CAWSVSSTNEKLFF; CDR3 DNA: TGTGCCTGGAGTGTATCCTCAACTAATGAAAAACTGTTTTTT
J gene: TRBJ2-1; clone size: many; D gene: -; V gene: TRBV3-1; CDR3 protein: CASSQGQGLNEQFF; CDR3 DNA: TGTGCCAGCAGCCAAGGGCAGGGATTAAATGAGCAGTTCTTC
J gene: TRBJ1-1; clone size: many; D gene: -; V gene: TRBV6-6; CDR3 protein: CASSYSRFANTEAFF; CDR3 DNA: TGTGCCAGCAGTTACTCGAGGTTCGCCAACACTGAAGCTTTCTTT
J gene: TRBJ2-7; clone size: many; D gene: -; V gene: TRBV3-1; CDR3 protein: CASSQVSSGPYEQYF; CDR3 DNA: TGTGCCAGCAGCCAAGTGAGTAGCGGCCCTTACGAGCAGTACTTC
J gene: TRBJ2-7; clone size: many; D gene: -; V gene: TRBV5-1; CDR3 protein: CASSLGGGRTSNPYEQYF; CDR3 DNA: TGCGCCAGCAGCTTGGGTGGGGGAAGAACCTCAAACCCGTACGAGCAGTACTTC
J gene: TRBJ2-7; clone size: many; D gene: -; V gene: TRBV27; CDR3 protein: CASSLSMAGTYEQYF; CDR3 DNA: TGTGCCAGCAGTTTATCGATGGCGGGAACCTACGAGCAGTACTTC
J gene: TRBJ1-5; clone size: many; D gene: -; V gene: TRBV12-3/TRBV12-4; CDR3 protein: CASSLGQLGNQPQHF; CDR3 DNA: TGTGCCAGCAGTTTAGGACAACTTGGGAATCAGCCCCAGCATTTT
J gene: TRBJ2-1; clone size: few; D gene: -; V gene: TRBV13; CDR3 protein: CASSLNGAGYSEQFF; CDR3 DNA: TGTGCCAGCAGCTTAAACGGGGCCGGGTACAGTGAGCAGTTCTTC
J gene: TRBJ2-5; clone size: many; D gene: -; V gene: TRBV2; CDR3 protein: CASSEMGTPGTYF; CDR3 DNA: TGTGCCAGCAGTGAAATGGGTACACCCGGGACGTACTTC
J gene: TRBJ2-1; clone size: many; D gene: -; V gene: TRBV2; CDR3 protein: CASIEGVAFYNEQFF; CDR3 DNA: TGTGCCAGCATCGAGGGGGTAGCTTTCTACAATGAGCAGTTCTTC
J gene: TRBJ2-2; clone size: -; D gene: -; V gene: TRBV19; CDR3 protein: CASSIDNTGELFF; CDR3 DNA: TGTGCCAGTAGTATAGATAACACCGGGGAGCTGTTTTTT
J gene: TRBJ2-1; clone size: many; D gene: TRBD2; V gene: TRBV20-1; CDR3 protein: CSARLAGVNEQFF; CDR3 DNA: TGCAGTGCTAGGCTAGCGGGAGTCAATGAGCAGTTCTTC
J gene: TRBJ2-3; clone size: -; D gene: -; V gene: TRBV7-2; CDR3 protein: CASSSGDSSTDTQYF; CDR3 DNA: TGTGCCAGCAGCTCGGGGGACTCTAGCACAGATACGCAGTATTTT
J gene: TRBJ2-1; clone size: many; D gene: -; V gene: TRBV30; CDR3 protein: CAWSVQPTSNNEQFF; CDR3 DNA: TGTGCCTGGAGTGTACAACCGACAAGTAACAATGAGCAGTTCTTC
J gene: TRBJ1-1; clone size: once; D gene: -; V gene: TRBV5-5; CDR3 protein: CASSWGQDTEAFF; CDR3 DNA: TGTGCCAGCAGCTGGGGGCAGGACACTGAAGCTTTCTTT
J gene: TRBJ2-7; clone size: once; D gene: -; V gene: TRBV6-9; CDR3 protein: CASNFLAGGEQYF; CDR3 DNA: TGTGCCAGCAATTTCCTGGCAGGCGGCGAGCAGTACTTC
J gene: TRBJ1-2; clone size: -; D gene: -; V gene: TRBV28; CDR3 protein: CASSTYQPGNYGYTF; CDR3 DNA: TGTGCCAGCAGTACTTACCAACCTGGAAACTATGGCTACACCTTC
J gene: TRBJ1-2; clone size: many; D gene: -; V gene: TRBV3-1; CDR3 protein: CASSSWDISNYGYTF; CDR3 DNA: TGTGCCAGCAGCAGCTGGGACATATCTAACTATGGCTACACCTTC
J gene: TRBJ2-3; clone size: -; D gene: -; V gene: TRBV7-9; CDR3 protein: CASSPDATDTQYF; CDR3 DNA: TGTGCCAGCAGTCCAGACGCTACAGATACGCAGTATTTT
J gene: TRBJ1-1; clone size: many; D gene: -; V gene: TRBV29-1; CDR3 protein: CSAINGGQYTEAFF; CDR3 DNA: TGCAGCGCAATAAACGGAGGACAGTACACTGAAGCTTTCTTT
J gene: TRBJ2-1; clone size: few; D gene: -; V gene: TRBV12-3/TRBV12-4; CDR3 protein: CASSPTGTNYNEQFF; CDR3 DNA: TGTGCCAGCAGTCCTACCGGGACAAACTACAATGAGCAGTTCTTC
J gene: TRBJ1-3; clone size: many; D gene: TRBD1; V gene: TRBV2; CDR3 protein: CASNPQGAAGNTIYF; CDR3 DNA: TGTGCCAGCAACCCTCAGGGGGCCGCGGGAAACACCATATATTTT
J gene: TRBJ2-7; clone size: many; D gene: TRBD2; V gene: TRBV7-9; CDR3 protein: CASSSGTSGTYEQYF; CDR3 DNA: TGTGCCAGCAGTTCCGGGACTAGCGGGACCTACGAGCAGTACTTC
J gene: TRBJ2-6; clone size: -; D gene: TRBD2; V gene: TRBV3-1; CDR3 protein: CASSQDGGLASGANVLTF; CDR3 DNA: TGTGCCAGCAGCCAAGATGGGGGACTAGCCTCTGGGGCCAACGTCCTGACTTTC
J gene: TRBJ1-3; clone size: many; D gene: -; V gene: TRBV7-6; CDR3 protein: CASSWDSSSGNTIYF; CDR3 DNA: TGTGCCAGCAGCTGGGACTCTAGCTCTGGAAACACCATATATTTT